The 17 T cell receptor beta chains listed next were all sequenced from one sample in a study of graft-versus-host responses after intestinal transplantation (dated by TCRdb to about 2021). This specimen's time point label, interpreted: cells obtained before transplantation from donor or recipient. Which antigens these TCRs recognize remains unknown. Receptor amplification or capture employed the immunoSEQ multiplex PCR assay. TCRdb obtained this table from immuneACCESS and retained in-frame rearrangements with V and J assigned. These tables miss some clones; where compared with another copy, unresolved V genes account for less than half of the shortfall, and the remainder is unexplained. The sample data list 150,000 or so clones, and 80% to 95% of these were observed just once. Roughly 0.19% of the sample comes from the top ten. This material consisted of unstimulated CD4+ T cells sorted from spleen or lymph node cells, taken before intestinal transplant. The source of these receptors is a human donor who received an intestinal transplant.

The chain couples TRBV7-3 to TRBJ2-1; TRBD2 might be the D (5 bases). The ends were cut back, 5 bases at V and 3 bases at J, with 17 bases in the middle. Germline V gene lookup returns CDR1 SGHTA and CDR2 FQGTGA. This CDR3 is 16 amino acids long. The CDR3 loop is CASSLSGAQGYNEQFF. The CDR3 DNA reads as TGTGCCAGCAGCCTAAGCGGAGCCCAAGGCTACAATGAGCAGTTCTTC. Combining the CDR3 with reference TRBV7-3 and TRBJ2-1 gives the whole variable domain GAGVSQTPSNKVTEKGKYVELRCDPISGHTALYWYRQSLGQGPEFLIYFQGTGAADDSGLPNDRFFAVRPEGSVSTLKIQRTERGDSAVYLCASSLSGAQGYNEQFFGPGTRLTVL.

The chain has TRBV6-1 and TRBJ1-5, with 8 positions matching TRBD1. V lost 7 bases, J lost 4 bases, and 6 bases stayed unmatched. Germline CDR1 MNHNS, CDR2 SASEGT. This CDR3 is 14 amino acids long. Written as DNA, the CDR3 is TGTGCCAGCAACTACGGGACAGGAAATCAGCCCCAGCATTTT. Its translation is CASNYGTGNQPQHF.

The V and J genes are TRBV15 and TRBJ2-5; D unresolved. The J call may be mistaken, given a closer DNA end match to TRBJ2-7. CDR3 length: 16 amino acids. Per the germline V gene, CDR1 is LNHNV and CDR2 is YYDKDF (reference sequence). For the CDR3, the DNA is TGTGCCACCAGCAGAGAAGCCGTTTCGCTGGGGTACGAGCAGTACTTC. As protein: CATSREAVSLGYEQYF.

A word on this clone: At one of its ends the junction is not consistent with the germline gene, which may arise from a read error. The CDR3 nucleotides are TGCGCCAGCAGCTTGGCCAGTAGCGGGCCGATGAGGATCTTC. Encoded protein: CASSLASSGPMRIF. This chain links TRBV5-1 with TRBJ2-1; 7 nucleotides match TRBD2. The germline CDR1 and CDR2 sequences are SGHRS and YFSETQ. The CDR3 contains 14 residues.

This chain connects TRBV27 to TRBJ2-7, with unresolved D. This CDR3 is 14 amino acids long. Germline-derived CDR1 and CDR2 are MNHEY and SMNVEV (reference sequence). The V end lost 2 bases, the J end lost 1 base, and 9 bases lay between the germline ends. CDR3 sequence reads: CASSLLLGSYEQYF. The CDR3 DNA follows: TGTGCCAGCAGTTTACTTTTGGGGTCCTACGAGCAGTACTTC.

The chain couples TRBV25-1 to TRBJ2-7; D uncertain. This CDR3 spans 15 amino acids. Trimming stripped 3 bases from V and 0 bases from J, with 12 bases between. The germline V gene encodes CDR1 MGHDK and CDR2 SYGVNS. The chain's CDR3 is CASSDRLASSYEQYF. The CDR3 DNA is TGTGCCAGCAGTGACAGGCTCGCCAGCTCCTACGAGCAGTACTTC.

The chain uses TRBV15 and TRBJ2-1; TRBD2 matches at 8 bases. The CDR3 is 15 amino acids. The V gene end was trimmed by 1 base and the J gene end by 4 bases; junction bases not matched to a gene: 3. Germline V CDR1 and CDR2: LNHNV, YYDKDF (reference sequence). This CDR3 reads CATSRVSGSYNEQFF. The CDR3 nucleotides read TGTGCCACCAGCAGAGTGAGCGGGAGTTACAATGAGCAGTTCTTC.

This chain links TRBV10-3 with TRBJ2-1, with 9 bases fitting TRBD2. CDR3 length equals 15 residues. Germline V gene data show CDR1 as ENHRY and CDR2 as SYGVKD. The V gene end was trimmed by 4 bases and the J gene end by 8 bases; junction bases not matched to a gene: 9. CDR3 residues: CAISVPGVAGDEQFF. CDR3 bases: TGTGCCATCAGTGTTCCGGGGGTAGCGGGAGATGAGCAGTTCTTC.

The chain is built from TRBV6-1 and TRBJ1-2; D unresolved. Trimming cost V 8 bases and J 0 bases, with 7 bases left between them. Germline V gene sequence: CDR1 MNHNS, CDR2 SASEGT. CDR3 length equals 12 residues. The CDR3 nucleotides read TGTGCCAGCGCCCGTTCTAACTATGGCTACACCTTC. This codes for CASARSNYGYTF.

The J gene is TRBJ1-5, the V gene TRBV7-6, with D hard to call. V was pared by 2 bases and J by 0 bases, with 8 bases between. Looked up from germline, CDR1 is SGHVS and CDR2 is FNYEAQ. The CDR3 sequence is 15 residues long. The CDR3 DNA reads as TGTGCCAGCAGCTTATCTATGAGTAGCAATCAGCCCCAGCATTTT. Protein sequence: CASSLSMSSNQPQHF.

The chain employs TRBV21-1 and TRBJ2-5; TRBD2, the table's D call, lacks a check against the DNA. TRBV21-1 is a pseudogene. The CDR3 runs to 14 residues. The CDR3 region is CASSSPLYQETQYF. CDR3 nucleotides: TGTGCCAGCAGCTCCCCTTTGTACCAAGAGACCCAGTACTTC.

This chain uses TRBV19 with TRBJ2-3; D might be TRBD1 (6 bases). This CDR3 contains 15 residues. Between the trimmed V and J ends, which lost 5 bases and 0 bases, there was a span of 12 bases. CDR1 and CDR2 (germline): LNHDA, SQIVND (reference sequence). CDR3 amino acids: CASSFSDRSTDTQYF. The CDR3 bases are TGTGCCAGTAGTTTCTCGGACAGAAGCACAGATACGCAGTATTTT.

The V gene is TRBV28, the J gene TRBJ2-3; no reliable D call. The CDR3 totals 13 residues. Germline V gene sequence: CDR1 MDHEN, CDR2 SYDVKM. The V and J ends lost 5 bases and 6 bases respectively, with 12 bases between them. DNA of the CDR3: TGTGCCAGCAGTCCCTCGTCCCTCGATACGCAGTATTTT. As protein: CASSPSSLDTQYF.

The V gene is TRBV5-1, the J gene TRBJ2-1; no firm D call. Germline V gene lookup returns CDR1 SGHRS and CDR2 YFSETQ. V gave up 2 bases and J gave up 0 bases, with 9 bases separating them. The CDR3 extends over 15 amino acids. The CDR3 loop is CASSLASSSYNEQFF. The CDR3 coding sequence is TGCGCCAGCAGCTTAGCTAGTTCCTCCTACAATGAGCAGTTCTTC. The full variable domain, rest sourced from reference TRBV5-1 and TRBJ2-1, is KAGVTQTPRYLIKTRGQQVTLSCSPISGHRSVSWYQQTPGQGLQFLFEYFSETQRNKGNFPGRFSGRQFSNSRSEMNVSTLELGDSALYLCASSLASSSYNEQFFGPGTRLTVL.

In DNA, the CDR3 is TGTGCCAGCAGCGCTGACAGTTCCCCAAGAAACACCATATATTTT. This translates into CASSADSSPRNTIYF. V and J are TRBV9 and TRBJ1-3; weak D call: TRBD1 (5 bases). The CDR3 is 15 amino acids. CDR1 is SGDLS, CDR2 YYNGEE, per germline. The ends were cut back, 3 bases at V and 5 bases at J, with 15 bases in the middle.

The rearrangement uses TRBV5-1 and TRBJ1-2; tentatively, D is TRBD1 (5 bases). CDR1 is SGHRS and CDR2 is YFSETQ in the germline V gene. V was pared by 7 bases and J by 7 bases, with 11 bases between. The CDR3 is made up of 11 amino acids. The CDR3 sequence is CASGGVGGYTF. CDR3 coding DNA: TGCGCCAGCGGGGGAGTGGGTGGCTACACCTTC.

V is TRBV30 and J is TRBJ1-2; D may be TRBD1 (6 bases). This CDR3 is built from 17 residues. The V gene lost 0 bases and the J gene lost 4 bases, with 21 bases spanning the gap. Germline V gene data show CDR1 as GTSNPN and CDR2 as SVGIG (reference sequence). In DNA form, the CDR3 reads TGTGCCTGGAGTGTAGGGGGGCAGTCCTACCCAGGCTATGGCTACACCTTC. Translating gives CAWSVGGQSYPGYGYTF. Together with reference TRBV30 and TRBJ1-2, the CDR3 gives the full variable domain: SQTIHQWPATLVQPVGSPLSLECTVEGTSNPNLYWYRQAAGRGLQLLFYSVGIGQISSEVPQNLSASRPQDRQFILSSKKLLLSDSGFYLCAWSVGGQSYPGYGYTFGSGTRLTVV.